What follows are 19 T cell receptor beta chains derived from one specimen sequenced in a study of beta chain features in type 1 diabetes (dated by TCRdb to about 2018). Overall results and qualifications from the work: In all four CD4+ subsets, TCRB CDR3 length was moderately but significantly shorter in type 1 diabetes patients.

The method behind the library was the immunoSEQ multiplex PCR assay. The High Capacity cDNA Reverse Transcription Kit was used to reverse transcribe all of the isolated RNA, meaning that expressed TCRB transcripts were what got sequenced. Here the immuneACCESS table is served through TCRdb, limited to in-frame sequences with V and J called. Missing clones are a known gap in these copies; in checked studies unresolved V genes cover under half, and the rest lacks a known reason. The sample yields some 240,000 clones; roughly 16% were counted once. In total, the top ten clones hold 0.085% of the sample. These receptors' antigens are unknown. Sequenced material: naive CD4+ T cells from blood. In light of the paper, this sample's cell subset or site label describes: true naive CD4+ T cells. The receptors here all came from a man aged 25-45 years with type 1 diabetes.

This clone appeared a single time. This rearrangement joins TRBV7-9 to TRBJ2-1; TRBD2 matches at 8 bases. J lost 9 bases, V lost 4 bases, and 8 bases had no gene match. CDR1 is SEHNR and CDR2 is FQNEAQ in the germline V gene (reference sequence). This CDR3 is 14 amino acids long. DNA for the CDR3: TGTGCCAGCAGCTGGACGGGAGGGCGGGGTGAGCAGTTCTTC. This translates into CASSWTGGRGEQFF.

Only a few counts were recorded for this clone. The chain uses TRBV28 and TRBJ2-6; D unresolved. In germline, CDR1 is MDHEN, CDR2 SYDVKM. The CDR3 is made up of 12 amino acids. The germline V and J ends were trimmed by 8 bases and 0 bases, with 2 bases remaining between them. The CDR3 spells CASHSGANVLTF. CDR3 coding DNA: TGTGCCAGCCACTCTGGGGCCAACGTCCTGACTTTC.

This clone was observed a few times. The chain has TRBV20-1 and TRBJ1-1; the D gene is possibly TRBD1 (5 bases). The CDR3 extends over 11 amino acids. Trimming removed 3 bases from V and 8 bases from J, with 10 bases in between. The germline V gene encodes CDR1 DFQATT and CDR2 SNEGSKA (reference sequence). CDR3 protein: CSARRQGEAFF. The CDR3, as DNA: TGCAGTGCTAGGAGGCAGGGCGAAGCTTTCTTT.

This clone was detected a few times. The chain has TRBV7-2 and TRBJ2-4; D is perhaps TRBD2 (5 bases). The V end was cut by 3 bases, the J end by 0 bases, with 9 bases between. Germline lookup yields CDR1 SGHTA and CDR2 FQGNSA. The CDR3 length is 15 residues. This chain's CDR3 is CASSFGRVAKNIQYF. DNA of the CDR3: TGTGCCAGCAGCTTCGGGCGGGTAGCCAAAAACATTCAGTACTTC.

This clone was picked up a small number of times. The chain recombines TRBV4-2 with TRBJ2-7, with D perhaps assigned TRBD1 or TRBD2 (5 bases each). The CDR3 has 15 amino acids. V lost 0 bases and J lost 2, with 11 bases in between. Looked up from germline, CDR1 is LGHNA and CDR2 is YNFKEQ. In DNA form, the CDR3 reads TGTGCCAGCAGCCAAGAGGGAAGAGGGGCCTACGAGCAGTACTTC. It is translated as CASSQEGRGAYEQYF.

The table lists this clone with a few counts. This sequence joins TRBV30 and TRBJ1-5; no reliable D call. The CDR3 has 16 amino acids. Germline CDR1 and CDR2: GTSNPN and SVGIG (reference sequence). Trimming shortened V by 0 bases and J by 3 bases, and 15 bases separated the two germline ends. The CDR3 region has the DNA TGTGCCTGGAGTGTAAGGGCAGCGTCGTACAATCAGCCCCAGCATTTT. This gives the protein CAWSVRAASYNQPQHF.

The chain carries TRBV13 and TRBJ2-7; 12 bases fit TRBD1. The ends lost 5 bases at V and 7 bases at J; junction bases unmatched: 6. Germline V gene lookup returns CDR1 PRHDT and CDR2 FYEKMQ (reference sequence). The CDR3 length is 14 residues. Here the CDR3 reads CASSLGQGAEEQYF. In nucleotides, the CDR3 is TGTGCCAGCAGCCTGGGACAGGGGGCGGAAGAGCAGTACTTC.

This chain uses TRBV15 with TRBJ2-7; D is ambiguous. Germline lookup yields CDR1 LNHNV and CDR2 YYDKDF (reference sequence). The ends were cut back, 0 bases at V and 0 bases at J, with 6 bases in the middle. This CDR3 comprises 14 residues. CDR3 in DNA: TGTGCCACCAGCAGAGAAGGTTACTCCTACGAGCAGTACTTC. This gives the protein CATSREGYSYEQYF.

This clone was observed a handful of times. This sequence joins TRBV30 and TRBJ1-4, with D possibly TRBD1 on 5 matching bases. Trimming shortened V by 0 bases and J by 8 bases, and 19 bases separated the two germline ends. Germline V gives CDR1 GTSNPN, CDR2 SVGIG (reference sequence). The CDR3 is 16 residues long. The CDR3 loop reads CAWSVKGTVRGEKLFF. The CDR3 bases are TGTGCCTGGAGTGTCAAAGGGACCGTAAGGGGCGAAAAACTGTTTTTT. Combining the CDR3 with reference TRBV30 and TRBJ1-4 gives the whole variable domain SQTIHQWPATLVQPVGSPLSLECTVEGTSNPNLYWYRQAAGRGLQLLFYSVGIGQISSEVPQNLSASRPQDRQFILSSKKLLLSDSGFYLCAWSVKGTVRGEKLFFGSGTQLSVL.

This clone was seen a few times. The chain uses TRBV10-3 and TRBJ2-1; 10 bases align to TRBD2. V was clipped by 6 bases and J by 3 bases; unmatched bases: 2. There are 14 residues in the CDR3. Looked up from germline, CDR1 is ENHRY and CDR2 is SYGVKD. The DNA of the CDR3 is TGTGCCATCAGAGGACTAGCGGACTACAATGAGCAGTTCTTC. Amino acid sequence: CAIRGLADYNEQFF.

V gene TRBV6-6 combines with J gene TRBJ2-2; weak D call: TRBD2 (5 bases). V was cut by 5 bases and J by 3 bases, with 10 bases left in between. In germline, CDR1 is MNHNY, CDR2 SVGAGI (reference sequence). CDR3 length: 14 amino acids. CDR3 sequence reads: CASSPREYTGELFF. Here the CDR3 DNA reads TGTGCCAGCAGTCCTAGGGAGTACACCGGGGAGCTGTTTTTT.

There are a few counts of this clone. This chain connects TRBV7-2 to TRBJ2-1; 9 nucleotides align to TRBD2. The germline V gene encodes CDR1 SGHTA and CDR2 FQGNSA. The CDR3 is 15 residues long. V dropped 5 bases and J dropped 9; count of bases not matched to a gene: 11. The CDR3 is CASSPPSSGSTEQFF. DNA for the CDR3: TGTGCCAGCAGCCCCCCGAGTAGCGGGAGCACTGAGCAGTTCTTC.

V gene TRBV12-5 combines with J gene TRBJ2-1, with 14 bases lining up with TRBD2. J gave up 7 bases and V 7 bases, and 9 bases lay outside the gene matches. Germline CDR1 reads LGHNT; CDR2 reads FRNRAP. The CDR3 is 16 residues long. The CDR3 bases are TGTGCTAGTGCCCTCACCGGGACTAGCGGGAGAAATGAGCAGTTCTTC. Amino acid sequence: CASALTGTSGRNEQFF.

This clone showed up just a few times. J is TRBJ2-4 and V is TRBV7-9; no definite D call. This CDR3 is 16 amino acids long. The V and J ends lost 0 bases and 2 bases respectively, with 11 bases between them. Germline V gene sequence: CDR1 SEHNR, CDR2 FQNEAQ (reference sequence). The CDR3 protein is CASSLALTLSKNIQYF. The CDR3 DNA follows: TGTGCCAGCAGCTTAGCCCTTACGTTGTCCAAAAACATTCAGTACTTC.

This clone was counted between two and nine times. The chain couples TRBV9 to TRBJ1-1; D is possibly TRBD1 (6 bases). Looked up from germline, CDR1 is SGDLS and CDR2 is YYNGEE. The CDR3 consists of 13 residues. V lost 3 bases, J lost 5 bases, and 11 bases lay in between. This CDR3 reads CASSDQTGTEAFF. In nucleotides, the CDR3 is TGTGCCAGCAGCGACCAAACAGGGACTGAAGCTTTCTTT.

The genes are TRBV29-1 and TRBJ1-1; D is ambiguous. The germline V and J ends were trimmed by 7 bases and 0 bases, with 9 bases remaining between them. Germline CDR1 and CDR2: SQVTM and ANQGSEA. The CDR3 is made up of 12 amino acids. The CDR3 sequence is CSAAGLNTEAFF. CDR3 nucleotides: TGCAGCGCCGCGGGCCTGAACACTGAAGCTTTCTTT. The full variable domain, completed using reference TRBV29-1 and TRBJ1-1, is SAVISQKPSRDICQRGTSLTIQCQVDSQVTMMFWYRQQPGQSLTLIATANQGSEATYESGFVIDKFPISRPNLTFSTLTVSNMSPEDSSIYLCSAAGLNTEAFFGQGTRLTVV.

V usage is TRBV9 and J usage is TRBJ2-6, with 7 positions matching TRBD2. This CDR3 is built from 19 residues. Germline V CDR1 and CDR2: SGDLS, YYNGEE. V dropped 1 base and J dropped 0; count of bases not matched to a gene: 10. DNA for the CDR3: TGTGCCAGCAGCGTACCACGCTGGGGAGGGAGCTCTGGGGCCAACGTCCTGACTTTC. The encoded protein is CASSVPRWGGSSGANVLTF.

V gene TRBV30 combines with J gene TRBJ2-1; TRBD2 matches 13 bases. V lost 3 bases to trimming and J lost 6 bases; unmatched junction nucleotides: 11. The CDR3 is 17 amino acids. Germline lookup yields CDR1 GTSNPN and CDR2 SVGIG (reference sequence). The CDR3 DNA sequence: TGTGCCTGGAGAGACCGGACTAGCGGGAGCATTAGCAATGAGCAGTTCTTC. This translates into CAWRDRTSGSISNEQFF.

In this sample, this clone turned up a few times. V is TRBV29-1 and J is TRBJ2-7, with unresolved D. Trimming took off 7 bases at V and 7 bases at J, with 14 bases between the two ends. This CDR3 is 11 amino acids long. Germline lookup yields CDR1 SQVTM and CDR2 ANQGSEA. DNA of the CDR3: TGCAGCGGTCCTCAAATGGGAGAGCAGTACTTC. Translating gives CSGPQMGEQYF.